The source of this T cell receptor beta chain is a study of shared clonotypes between healthy human individuals. Here immunoSEQ multiplex PCR was the method, and the copy in TCRdb shows in-frame clones only, minus some. Of just over 2,000,000 clones in the sample, about 95% were seen once. The V segment lost 7 bases and the J segment 5 bases; nucleotides outside the gene matches: 7. The CDR3 is 13 amino acids. Looked up from germline, CDR1 is MGHDK and CDR2 is SYGVNS. Naivety among CD8 cells was defined by CD45RO negativity and positive CCR7 selection, thereby excluding terminally differentiated effector memory CD45RA+ cells. Comments on this clone: Its specificity is unknown.

Overall study results and limits: Naive subsets tended to show greater estimated richness than memory subsets.

This chain uses TRBV25-1 with TRBJ2-5; 7 bases line up with TRBD2. The sample consisted of naive CD8+ T cells sorted from blood. The origin of this receptor is a man between 18 and 35 years old in good health. The CDR3 nucleotides are TGTGCCAGCAATACGGGGGGTTTGGAGACCCAGTACTTC. This encodes CASNTGGLETQYF.